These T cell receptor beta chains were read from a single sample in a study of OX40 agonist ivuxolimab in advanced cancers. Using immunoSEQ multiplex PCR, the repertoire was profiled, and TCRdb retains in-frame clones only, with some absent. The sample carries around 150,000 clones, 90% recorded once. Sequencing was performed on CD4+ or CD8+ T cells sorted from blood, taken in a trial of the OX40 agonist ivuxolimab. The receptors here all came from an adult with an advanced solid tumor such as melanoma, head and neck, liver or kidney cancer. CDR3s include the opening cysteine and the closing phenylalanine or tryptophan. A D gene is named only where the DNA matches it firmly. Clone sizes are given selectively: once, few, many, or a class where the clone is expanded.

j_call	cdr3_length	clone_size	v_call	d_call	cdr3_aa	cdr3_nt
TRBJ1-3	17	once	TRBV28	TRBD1	CASSRSDRAFSGNTIYF	TGTGCCAGCAGTCGATCGGACAGGGCCTTCTCTGGAAACACCATATATTTT
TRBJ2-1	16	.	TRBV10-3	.	CAISGTLGDSYNEQFF	TGTGCCATCAGTGGGACCCTCGGGGACTCCTACAATGAGCAGTTCTTC
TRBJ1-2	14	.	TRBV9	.	CASSVGGGDYGYTF	TGTGCCAGCAGCGTAGGTGGTGGTGACTATGGCTACACCTTC
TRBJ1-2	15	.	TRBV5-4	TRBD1	CASSPGTGGNYGYTF	TGTGCCAGCAGCCCCGGGACAGGGGGAAACTATGGCTACACCTTC
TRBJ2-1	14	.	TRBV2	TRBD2	CASLTSGIYNEQFF	TGTGCCAGCTTGACTAGCGGGATATACAATGAGCAGTTCTTC
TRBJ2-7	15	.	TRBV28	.	CASSFLDGGVYEQYF	TGTGCCAGCAGTTTTCTGGACGGAGGAGTCTACGAGCAGTACTTC
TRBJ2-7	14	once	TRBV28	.	CASSFRRVGYEQYF	TGTGCCAGCAGTTTTCGCAGGGTCGGCTACGAGCAGTACTTC
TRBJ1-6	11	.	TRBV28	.	CASSSPPPLHF	TGTGCCAGCAGTTCCCCCCCACCCCTCCACTTT
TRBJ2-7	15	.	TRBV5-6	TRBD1	CASSLTGQGDYEQYF	TGTGCCAGCAGCCTTACTGGACAGGGGGACTACGAGCAGTACTTC
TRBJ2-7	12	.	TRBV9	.	CASSPSYGEQYF	TGTGCCAGCAGCCCCAGCTACGGGGAGCAGTACTTC
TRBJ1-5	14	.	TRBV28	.	CASSLARLDQPQHF	TGTGCCAGCAGTTTAGCCAGGTTAGATCAGCCCCAGCATTTT
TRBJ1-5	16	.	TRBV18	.	CASSPDTGQGNQPQHF	TGTGCCAGCTCACCCGACACGGGTCAAGGCAATCAGCCCCAGCATTTT
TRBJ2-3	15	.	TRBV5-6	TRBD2	CASSPPGGSADTQYF	TGTGCCAGCAGCCCCCCCGGGGGGTCCGCAGATACGCAGTATTTT
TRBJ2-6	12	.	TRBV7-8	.	CASSARADVLTF	TGTGCCAGCAGCGCCCGGGCTGACGTCCTGACTTTC
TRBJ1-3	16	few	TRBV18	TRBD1	CASSPNGQGTGNTIYF	TGTGCCAGCTCACCTAACGGACAGGGTACAGGAAACACCATATATTTT
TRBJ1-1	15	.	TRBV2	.	CASSEARGKNTEAFF	TGTGCCAGCAGTGAAGCGCGCGGGAAGAACACTGAAGCTTTCTTT
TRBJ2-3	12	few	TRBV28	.	CASSLATDTQYF	TGTGCCAGCAGTTTAGCGACAGATACGCAGTATTTT
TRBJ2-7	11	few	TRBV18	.	CASSDPYEQYF	TGTGCCAGCTCCGATCCTTACGAGCAGTACTTC
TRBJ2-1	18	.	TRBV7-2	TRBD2	CASSLQPLAGPLYNEQFF	TGTGCCAGCAGCTTACAACCCTTAGCGGGACCCCTATACAATGAGCAGTTCTTC
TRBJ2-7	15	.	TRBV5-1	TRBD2	CASSFSREGSYEQYF	TGCGCCAGCAGCTTCTCGAGGGAGGGTTCCTACGAGCAGTACTTC
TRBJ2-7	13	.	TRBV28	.	CASSFPSGDEQYF	TGTGCTAGCAGTTTCCCATCAGGGGACGAGCAGTACTTC
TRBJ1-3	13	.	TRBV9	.	CASRASSGNTIYF	TGTGCCAGCAGGGCGAGCTCTGGAAACACCATATATTTT
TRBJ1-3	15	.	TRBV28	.	CASSLVQGSGNTIYF	TGTGCCAGCAGTTTAGTTCAAGGGTCTGGAAACACCATATATTTT
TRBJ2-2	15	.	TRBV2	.	CASRTGTANTGELFF	TGTGCCAGCAGAACCGGGACTGCGAACACCGGGGAGCTGTTTTTT
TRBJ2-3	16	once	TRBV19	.	CASSIGGSPGTDTQYF	TGTGCCAGTAGTATCGGCGGTAGCCCGGGCACAGATACGCAGTATTTT
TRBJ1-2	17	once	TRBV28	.	CASGAPGQPRSVVGYTF	TGTGCCAGCGGAGCTCCGGGACAACCTCGATCCGTGGTGGGCTACACCTTC
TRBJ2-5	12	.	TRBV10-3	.	CAISSQRETQYF	TGTGCCATCAGCTCCCAGAGGGAGACCCAGTACTTC
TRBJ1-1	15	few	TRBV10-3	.	CAISERDGKNTEAFF	TGTGCCATCAGTGAAAGGGACGGAAAGAACACTGAAGCTTTCTTT
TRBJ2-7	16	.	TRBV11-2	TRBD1	CASSLDGTGGTYEQYF	TGTGCCAGCAGCTTAGATGGGACAGGGGGGACCTACGAGCAGTACTTC
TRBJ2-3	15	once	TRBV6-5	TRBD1	CASRTRTGLRDTQYF	TGTGCCAGCAGGACTAGGACAGGGTTAAGAGATACGCAGTATTTT
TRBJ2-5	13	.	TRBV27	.	CASSLSGTETQYF	TGTGCCAGCAGCCTTTCCGGGACGGAGACCCAGTACTTC
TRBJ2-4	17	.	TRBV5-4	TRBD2	CASSASDSGLTLNIQYF	TGTGCCAGCAGCGCATCTGACTCGGGACTAACGTTAAACATTCAGTACTTC
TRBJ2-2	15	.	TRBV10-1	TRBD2	CASSMAGGNTGELFF	TGCGCCAGCTCCATGGCGGGAGGGAACACCGGGGAGCTGTTTTTT
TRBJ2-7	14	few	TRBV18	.	CASSPLASAYEQYF	TGTGCCAGCTCACCACTGGCCTCCGCCTACGAGCAGTACTTC
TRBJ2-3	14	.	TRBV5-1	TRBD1	CASSQGVSTDTQYF	TGCGCCAGCAGCCAGGGGGTGTCCACAGATACGCAGTATTTT
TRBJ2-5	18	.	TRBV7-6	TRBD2	CASSLAGLAGALRETQYF	TGTGCCAGCAGCTTAGCCGGACTAGCGGGAGCTTTGAGGGAGACCCAGTACTTC
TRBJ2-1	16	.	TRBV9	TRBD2	CASSVLGREHGNEQFF	TGTGCCAGCAGCGTACTTGGGCGGGAGCACGGGAATGAGCAGTTCTTC
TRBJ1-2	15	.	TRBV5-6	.	CASSIPGQANYGYTF	TGTGCCAGCAGCATTCCGGGCCAAGCTAACTATGGCTACACCTTC
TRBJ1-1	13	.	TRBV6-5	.	CASSYVLNTEAFF	TGTGCCAGCAGTTACGTGTTGAACACTGAAGCTTTCTTT
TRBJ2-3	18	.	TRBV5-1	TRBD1	CASSLAPGQGLSTDTQYF	TGCGCCAGCAGCTTGGCTCCGGGACAGGGCCTTAGCACAGATACGCAGTATTTT
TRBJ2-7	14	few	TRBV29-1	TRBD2	CSSQGGAGGYEQYF	TGCAGCTCACAGGGTGGAGCGGGAGGTTACGAGCAGTACTTC
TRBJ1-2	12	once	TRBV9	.	CASSGNRDGYTF	TGTGCCAGCAGCGGCAACAGGGATGGCTACACCTTC
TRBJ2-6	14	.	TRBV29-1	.	CSVDGPSGANVLTF	TGCAGCGTTGATGGGCCTTCTGGGGCCAACGTCCTGACTTTC
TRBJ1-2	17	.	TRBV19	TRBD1	CASSIDRGPTGGIGYTF	TGTGCCAGTAGTATAGATCGGGGGCCGACAGGGGGCATTGGCTACACCTTC
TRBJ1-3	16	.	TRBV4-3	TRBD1	CASSRQGPDSGNTIYF	TGCGCCAGCAGTCGACAGGGGCCTGACTCTGGAAACACCATATATTTT
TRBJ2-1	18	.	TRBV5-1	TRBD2	CASSMTSGPGPLYNEQFF	TGCGCCAGCAGCATGACTAGCGGGCCAGGACCACTTTACAATGAGCAGTTCTTC
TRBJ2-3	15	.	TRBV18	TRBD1	CASSLGQAGTDTQYF	TGTGCCAGCTCACTCGGACAGGCCGGCACAGATACGCAGTATTTT
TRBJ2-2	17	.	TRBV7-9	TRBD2	CASSLVGSGRDTGELFF	TGTGCCAGCAGCTTAGTCGGGAGCGGGAGAGACACCGGGGAGCTGTTTTTT
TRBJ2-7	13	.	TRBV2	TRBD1	CASSYRGSYEQYF	TGTGCCAGCAGCTACAGGGGCTCCTACGAGCAGTACTTC
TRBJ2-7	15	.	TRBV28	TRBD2	CASTLAGPVGYEQYF	TGTGCCAGCACCCTAGCGGGACCCGTAGGGTACGAGCAGTACTTC